Listed here is a single T cell receptor (beta chain). There is no known antigen for this receptor. A junction end diverges from the germline sequence, so it may reflect a read error. Whole blood was collected in K2EDTA tubes by collaborating institutions according to the institutions' own protocols. For TCRbeta analysis, collaborators shipped samples in one of three forms: frozen whole blood, isolated PBMCs, or DNA extracted from either of those sample types. The CDR3 starts with the cysteine, ends with the phenylalanine, and has 16 residues. The DNA shown is the 48-base CDR3, in frame from base 1. The germline V gene (reference sequence) yields SSHAT for CDR1 and FNYEAQ for CDR2. TCRbeta CDR3 regions were amplified from genomic DNA using the immunoSEQ Assay, a bias-controlled multiplex PCR. The authors' analysis ran thus. The number of nucleated cells in each sample was estimated by amplification of reference gene primers within the assay. Sequence reads were collapsed and filtered to measure the absolute abundance of every unique TCRbeta CDR3 rearrangement. Productive Simpson clonality was computed per sample as the square root of Simpson's diversity index over productive rearrangements. The clones in this table, taken by TCRdb from immuneACCESS, are in-frame only. Not every clone is retained; where verified, under half of the shortfall comes from an unresolved V gene, and the cause of the rest is unknown. The V and J calls and clone size were taken over from that table, and D and trimming were inferred from the DNA. This sample holds approximately 150,000 clones; 88% were observed only once. The ten largest clones represent roughly 1.6% of the sample.

This entry comes from a study of blood T cell repertoires in COVID-19 (dated by TCRdb to the early 2020s). Regarding the complete study: Collaborator samples came from the United States, Italy and Spain and covered acute and convalescent phases of COVID-19. The prospective study material was composed of cDNA or gDNA derived from T cells, B-cell-depleted T cells, or PBMCs. The samples were drawn from the first 160 participants of the ongoing ImmuneRACE study and from roughly 1,300 subjects provided by 6 global collaborators. The dataset comprised deeply sampled blood TCRbeta repertoires from subjects exposed to, actively infected with, or recovered from COVID-19. The repertoires were released in a freely available public database meant as a resource for research on the immune response to SARS-CoV-2. A de-identified subject ID, COVID-19 status, age in years and sex were almost always included in the sample metadata. HLA class I and class II types, where available, came from metadata supplied by the sample provider rather than from assay-based typing. The full study reports these points: The quantity of clinical and demographic metadata differed by source and by participant and was supplied without curation.

Sequenced sample: peripheral blood. The rearrangement joined TRBV7-7 to TRBJ2-3; TRBD2 fits 14 bases in the junction. This receptor was taken from a woman in her forties or fifties with acute or convalescent COVID-19. The nucleotide sequence is given as TGTGCTAGCAGTGCGGGACTAGCGGGGGAAGGGGATACGCAGTATTTT. Its translation reads: CASSAGLAGEGDTQYF.